This T cell receptor (beta chain) was captured by sequencing in a study of blood T cell repertoires in COVID-19. Study-level information: Italy, Spain and the United States were the sources of the convalescent and acute COVID-19 samples.

TCRdb keeps only in-frame clones here, not all; method: immunoSEQ multiplex PCR. Here the sample spans a few hundred thousand clones, approximately 90% being singletons. The germline gives CDR1 DFQATT, CDR2 SNEGSKA (reference sequence). The CDR3 is 12 amino acids. Trimming took off 3 bases at V and 3 bases at J, with 8 bases between the two ends. The specimen sequenced was peripheral blood. The chain has TRBV20-1 and TRBJ1-1, with a weak D call TRBD1 (5 bases). This TCR was recovered from a woman aged 25 to 45 who had recovered from COVID-19. In nucleotides, the CDR3 is TGCAGTGCTAGTCAAGGGGACACTGAAGCTTTCTTT. The encoded protein is CSASQGDTEAFF.